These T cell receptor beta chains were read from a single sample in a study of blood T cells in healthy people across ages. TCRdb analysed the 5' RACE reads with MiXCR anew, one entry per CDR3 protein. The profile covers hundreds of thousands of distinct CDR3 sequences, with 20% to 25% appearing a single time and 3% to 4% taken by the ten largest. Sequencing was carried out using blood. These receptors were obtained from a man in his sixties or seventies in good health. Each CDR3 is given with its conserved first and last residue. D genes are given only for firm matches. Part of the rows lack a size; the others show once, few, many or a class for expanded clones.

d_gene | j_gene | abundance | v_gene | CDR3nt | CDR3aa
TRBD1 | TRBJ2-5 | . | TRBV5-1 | TGCGCCAGCAGCTGGGGGACAGCCGAGACCCAGTACTTC | CASSWGTAETQYF
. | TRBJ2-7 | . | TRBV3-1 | TGTGCCAGCACCTTAAGCAAATGGGACTCCTACGAGCAGTACTTC | CASTLSKWDSYEQYF
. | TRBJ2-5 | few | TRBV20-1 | TGCAGTGCTAGAGATTGGCAGATCCAAGAGACCCAGTACTTC | CSARDWQIQETQYF
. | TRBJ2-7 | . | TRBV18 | TGTGCCAGCTCGCCCAATGTCGGGACGACCTACGAGCAGTACTTC | CASSPNVGTTYEQYF
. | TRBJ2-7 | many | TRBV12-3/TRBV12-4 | TGTGCCAGCAGTTTTGGGACGGTTTCCTACGAGCAGTACTTC | CASSFGTVSYEQYF
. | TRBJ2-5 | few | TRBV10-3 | TGTGCCATCAGTGAGTCGAGTGGAGAGACCCAGTACTTC | CAISESSGETQYF
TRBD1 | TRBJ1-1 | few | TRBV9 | TGTGCCAGCAGCGCTGACCAGGGGGCGTATGGGGACACTGAAGCTTTCTTT | CASSADQGAYGDTEAFF
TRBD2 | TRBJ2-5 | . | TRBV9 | TGTGCCAGCAGCGTAGCGCCTCCGGGACTAGGTCAAGAGACCCAGTACTTC | CASSVAPPGLGQETQYF
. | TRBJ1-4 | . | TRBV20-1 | TGCAGTGCTAGTACCGGGGGCAGTGAAAAACTGTTTTTT | CSASTGGSEKLFF
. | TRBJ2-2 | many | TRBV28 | TGTGCCAGCAGTTTTCTACCGATCGTCACCGGGGAGCTGTTTTTT | CASSFLPIVTGELFF
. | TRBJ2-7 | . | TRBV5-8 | TGTGCCAGCAGCTTGTGGACTACCCCATACGAGCAGTACTTC | CASSLWTTPYEQYF
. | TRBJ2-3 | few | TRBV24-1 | TGTGCCACCAGTGAGGACGGCTTAGATACGCAGTATTTT | CATSEDGLDTQYF
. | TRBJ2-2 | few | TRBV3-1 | TGTGCCAGCAGCCATTCAGGCCAGGGCACTGGGGAGCTGTTTTTT | CASSHSGQGTGELFF
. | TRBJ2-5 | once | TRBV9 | TGTGCCAGCAGCTCCTACAAAGGGGTCGGGGAGACCCAGTACTTC | CASSSYKGVGETQYF
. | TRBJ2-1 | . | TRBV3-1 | TGTGCCAGCAGCCAAGTCCCCTTTGAGCGGCCGTACGATGAGCAGTTCTTC | CASSQVPFERPYDEQFF
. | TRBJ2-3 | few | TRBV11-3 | TGTGCCAGCAGCTTTGACCGAGATACGCAGTATTTT | CASSFDRDTQYF
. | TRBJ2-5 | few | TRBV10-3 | TGTGCCATCAGTGATGGGAAGGGAATGGAGACCCAGTACTTC | CAISDGKGMETQYF
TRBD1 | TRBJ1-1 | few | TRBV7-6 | TGTGCCAGCAGCGCCGGGACAGGGGTTACTGAAGCTTTCTTT | CASSAGTGVTEAFF
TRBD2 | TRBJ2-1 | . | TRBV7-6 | TGTGCCAGCAGCTTAATCACTAGCGGGAGTGCTGAGCAGTTCTTC | CASSLITSGSAEQFF
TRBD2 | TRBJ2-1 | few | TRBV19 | TGTGCCAGTAGCACTAGCGGGAGGCCCCCTTACAATGAGCAGTTCTTC | CASSTSGRPPYNEQFF
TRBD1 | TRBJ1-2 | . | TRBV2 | TGTGCCAGCATCGAGGGGGCTTACAACTATGGCTACACCTTC | CASIEGAYNYGYTF
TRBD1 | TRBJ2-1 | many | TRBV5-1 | TGCGCCAGCAGCACCGGACAGGGGATGGATGAGCAGTTCTTC | CASSTGQGMDEQFF
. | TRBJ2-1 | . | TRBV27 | TGTGCCAGCAGTGGACAAATGTACAATGAGCAGTTCTTC | CASSGQMYNEQFF
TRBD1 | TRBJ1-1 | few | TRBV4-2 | TGTGCCAGCAGCCAAGAAGGGACAGGCTGGAACACTGAAGCTTTCTTT | CASSQEGTGWNTEAFF
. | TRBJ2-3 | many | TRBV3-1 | TGTGCCAGCAGCCCCCCCGGCACAGATACGCAGTATTTT | CASSPPGTDTQYF
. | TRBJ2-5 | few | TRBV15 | TGTGCCACCAGCAGAGATCCGTACATCCAAGAGACCCAGTACTTC | CATSRDPYIQETQYF
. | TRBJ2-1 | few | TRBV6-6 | TGTGCCAGCAGGGACTCAGCATCCTACAATGAGCAGTTCTTC | CASRDSASYNEQFF
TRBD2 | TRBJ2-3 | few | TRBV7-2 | TGTGCCAGCGGCTTAGAGGGACTCGCGGGGGCAGATACGCAGTATTTT | CASGLEGLAGADTQYF
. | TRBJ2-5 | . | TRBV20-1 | TGCAGTGCTAGAGACCTACAAGTAGCACGAGAGACCCAGTACTTC | CSARDLQVARETQYF
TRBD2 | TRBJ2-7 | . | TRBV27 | TGTGCCAGCAGTTCGGGGGGACTAGCCTACGAGCAGTACTTC | CASSSGGLAYEQYF
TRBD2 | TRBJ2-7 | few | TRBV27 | TGTGCCAGCAGTTTATCAGGACTAGATTCCCACGAGCAGTACTTC | CASSLSGLDSHEQYF
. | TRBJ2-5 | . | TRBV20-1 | TGCAGTGCTAGGGCCGGGGATCGGGAGACCCAGTACTTC | CSARAGDRETQYF
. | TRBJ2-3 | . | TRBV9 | TGTGCCAGCAGCGTAGTTAGCGGAGCAGATACGCAGTATTTT | CASSVVSGADTQYF
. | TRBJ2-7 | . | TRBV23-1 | TGCGCCAGCAGTCAAGGACAGAGGGAGCAGTACTTC | CASSQGQREQYF
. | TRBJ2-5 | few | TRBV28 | TGTGCCAGCAGTTTACCTGCCGACGGGACCCAGTACTTC | CASSLPADGTQYF
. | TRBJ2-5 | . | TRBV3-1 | TGTGCCAGCAGCCAAGGAACCGACCAAGAGACCCAGTACTTC | CASSQGTDQETQYF
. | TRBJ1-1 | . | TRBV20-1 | TGCAGTGCGAGATACGAGAACACTGAAGCTTTCTTT | CSARYENTEAFF
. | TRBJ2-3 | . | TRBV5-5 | TGTGCCAGCAGCTTGCCCAGCACGACAGATACGCAGTATTTT | CASSLPSTTDTQYF
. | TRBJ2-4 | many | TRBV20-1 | TGCAGTGCTAGACCTTCGACAGACAAAAACATTCAGTACTTC | CSARPSTDKNIQYF
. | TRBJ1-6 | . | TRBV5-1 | TGCGCCAGCAGCACCGAGGGGAAGGGTTCACCCCTCCACTTT | CASSTEGKGSPLHF
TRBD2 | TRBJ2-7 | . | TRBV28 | TGTGCCAGCAGTTTATTTAGCGGGAGATACGAGCAGTACTTC | CASSLFSGRYEQYF
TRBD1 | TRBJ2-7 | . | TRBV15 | TGTGCCACCAGCAGTCCCCCGGGACAGGGTCTCGACGAGCAGTACTTC | CATSSPPGQGLDEQYF
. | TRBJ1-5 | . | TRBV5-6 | TGTGCCAGCAGCTTTGGGGTGGGCAATCAGCCCCAGCATTTT | CASSFGVGNQPQHF
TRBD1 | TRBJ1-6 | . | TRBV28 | TGTGCCAGCAGCCGAACCGGGGACAGACTCTTCTATAATTCACCCCTCCACTTT | CASSRTGDRLFYNSPLHF
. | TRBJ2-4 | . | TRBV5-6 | TGTGCCAGCAGCTTGTTACAGGAACTAGCCAAAAACATTCAGTACTTC | CASSLLQELAKNIQYF
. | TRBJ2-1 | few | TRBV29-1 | TGCAGCGCTGGACTCACAACAATGACCTACAATGAGCAGTTCTTC | CSAGLTTMTYNEQFF
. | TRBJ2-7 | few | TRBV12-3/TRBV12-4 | TGTGCCAGCAGTTTATTCGGACCCTACGAGCAGTACTTC | CASSLFGPYEQYF
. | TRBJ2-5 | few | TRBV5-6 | TGTGCCAGCAGCTATGTCGCAGAATCCCAGTACTTC | CASSYVAESQYF